There are many counts of the clone carrying this TCR beta chain. Its target is unknown. Germline CDR1 reads LNHNV; CDR2 reads YYDKDF (reference sequence). CDR3 size: 14 residues. Trimming left V 6 bases short and J 0 bases short, with 6 bases between. Ages of hyperthyroidism patients ran from 18 to 65, and their diagnoses were new, under 2 months' duration. Thyroid ultrasound, orbital computed tomography, TRAb, serum thyroxine and clinical symptoms formed the basis of diagnosis. For repertoire sequencing, the TCR beta CDR3 regions were amplified from RNA transcripts. Second-round multiplex PCR followed a first-round RT-PCR using HTBI primers. In TCRdb, the multiplex PCR reads were re-called with MiXCR into one record per CDR3 protein. The table records about 600,000 distinct CDR3 sequences, about 35% of them present only once. The data stem from a study of Graves' ophthalmopathy and Graves' hyperthyroidism. Notes on the study in general: Separation of ophthalmopathy from stable hyperthyroidism was achieved by a 13-signature model, at 85% to 90% sensitivity and approximately 84% specificity.

The specimen was peripheral blood or thyroid tissue (not recorded which). The chain employs TRBV15 and TRBJ2-6; the D gene could be TRBD1 or TRBD2 (5 bases each). This TCR was sampled from an adult man with Graves' hyperthyroidism. The CDR3 sequence: CATRGDSGANVLTF. The CDR3 DNA is TGTGCCACCAGGGGGGACTCTGGGGCCAACGTCCTGACTTTC.